The sequence of this T cell receptor (beta chain) was determined in a study of monozygotic twins with inflammatory bowel disease. The germline CDR1 and CDR2 sequences are SGHDN and FVKESK. The CDR3 contains 13 residues. From the 5' RACE reads, TCRdb lists one entry per CDR3 protein and no DNA. The sample table includes 200,000 to 250,000 distinct CDR3 sequences. In the case of this clonotype: Its cognate antigen is unknown.

Study outcomes and limitations: IBD-affected twins scored below their healthy co-twins in TCRbeta diversity (inverse Simpson).

Whole blood, unsorted for T cells, was the source of total RNA. The V call is TRBV14, the J call TRBJ2-1; absent DNA, TCRdb's TRBD1 call cannot be checked. The sequenced sample consisted of blood. The clonotype originates from a human donor with ulcerative colitis or Crohn's disease, or a healthy co-twin of an affected twin (not recorded which). The CDR3 protein is CASSLTAYNEQFF.